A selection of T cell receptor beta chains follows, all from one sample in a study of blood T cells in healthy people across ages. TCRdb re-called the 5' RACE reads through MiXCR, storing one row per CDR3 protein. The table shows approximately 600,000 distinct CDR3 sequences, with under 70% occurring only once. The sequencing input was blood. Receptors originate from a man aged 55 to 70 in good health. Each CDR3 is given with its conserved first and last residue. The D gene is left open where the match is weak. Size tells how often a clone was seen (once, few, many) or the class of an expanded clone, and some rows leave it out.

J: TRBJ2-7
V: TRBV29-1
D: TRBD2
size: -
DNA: TGCAGCGGAGCGGGGGGAACTACCTACAATGAGCAGTACTTC
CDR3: CSGAGGTTYNEQYF

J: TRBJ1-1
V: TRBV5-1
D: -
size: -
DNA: TGCGCCAGCAGCCCCCGGGCCCCGCCTGAAGCTTTCTTT
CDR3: CASSPRAPPEAFF

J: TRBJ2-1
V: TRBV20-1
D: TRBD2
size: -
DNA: TGCAGTGCCCCACTACGGGGGACTAGCGGGAGAGGTACCTACAATGAGCAGTTCTTC
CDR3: CSAPLRGTSGRGTYNEQFF

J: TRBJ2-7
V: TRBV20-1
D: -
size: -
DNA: TGCAGTGCTAGGAATCCATTCGGGGGCTACGAGCAGTACTTC
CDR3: CSARNPFGGYEQYF

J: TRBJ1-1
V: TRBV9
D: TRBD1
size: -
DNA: TGTGCCAGCAGCCCTTCCGGGACAGGGGTCTTCACTGAAGCTTTCTTT
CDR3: CASSPSGTGVFTEAFF

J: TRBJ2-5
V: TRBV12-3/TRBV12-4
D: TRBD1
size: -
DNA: TGTGCCAGCAGTCCGGGGGACAGGGCGGCGGAGACCCAGTACTTC
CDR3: CASSPGDRAAETQYF

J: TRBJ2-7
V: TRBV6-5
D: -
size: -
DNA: TGTGCCAGCAACGACAGGCCTAACTCCTACGAGCAGTACTTC
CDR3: CASNDRPNSYEQYF

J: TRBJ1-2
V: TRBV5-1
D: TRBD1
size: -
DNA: TGCGCCAGCAGCTTGGAGGGGAACATCAGGGGGCTGAACTATGGCTACACCTTC
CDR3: CASSLEGNIRGLNYGYTF

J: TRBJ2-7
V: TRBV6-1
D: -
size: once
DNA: TGTGCCAGCAGTGCATACAGTGGGGGATACGGGCAGTACTTC
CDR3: CASSAYSGGYGQYF

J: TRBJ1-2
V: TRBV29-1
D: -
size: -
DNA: TGCAGCGTTGAAAAGGGGGATAACTATGGCTACACCTTC
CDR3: CSVEKGDNYGYTF

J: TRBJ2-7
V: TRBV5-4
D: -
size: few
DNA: TGTGCCAGCAGCTCGTGGACTAACGGGGACGAGCAGTACTTC
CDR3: CASSSWTNGDEQYF

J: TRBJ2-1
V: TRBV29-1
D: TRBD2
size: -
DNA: TGCAGCGTTCTAGGGCTAGCGGGGCGGAGCTCCTACAATGAGCAGTTCTTC
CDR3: CSVLGLAGRSSYNEQFF

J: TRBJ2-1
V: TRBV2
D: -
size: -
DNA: TGTGCCAACAAGGCGGGGCCGATCTACAATGAGCAGTTCTTC
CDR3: CANKAGPIYNEQFF

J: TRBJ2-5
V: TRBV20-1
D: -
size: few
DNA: TGCAGTGCTGTCGCGGGGACGGGAGAGACCCAGTACTTC
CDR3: CSAVAGTGETQYF

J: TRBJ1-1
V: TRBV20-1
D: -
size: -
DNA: TGCAGTGCTAGAGATCCTTCTGGCAGAATCACTGAAGCTTTCTTT
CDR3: CSARDPSGRITEAFF

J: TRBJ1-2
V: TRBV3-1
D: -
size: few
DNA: TGTGCCAGCAGCCCCCGCGGAGGGGCCTATGGCTACACCTTC
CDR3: CASSPRGGAYGYTF

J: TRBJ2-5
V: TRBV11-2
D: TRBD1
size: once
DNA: TGTGCCTGCAGCTTAGCTACAGGGGGCTTGAAGACCCAGTACTTC
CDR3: CACSLATGGLKTQYF

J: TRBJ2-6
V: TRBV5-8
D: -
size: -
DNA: TGTGCCAGCACGAAAGGGGGTACGGCTGGGGCCAACGTCCTGACTTTC
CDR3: CASTKGGTAGANVLTF

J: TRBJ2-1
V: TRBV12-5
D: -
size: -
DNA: TGTGCTAGTGGTTTAAATGGCGAGGGGCAGTTCTTC
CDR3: CASGLNGEGQFF

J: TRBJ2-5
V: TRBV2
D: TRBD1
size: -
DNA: TGTGCCAACACGGCCCTGGGAGACAGGGGAGAGACCCAGTACTTC
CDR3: CANTALGDRGETQYF

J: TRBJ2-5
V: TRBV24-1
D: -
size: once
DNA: TGTGCCACCAGTGCCGCAGGGAGCCCAGAGACCCAGTACTTC
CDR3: CATSAAGSPETQYF

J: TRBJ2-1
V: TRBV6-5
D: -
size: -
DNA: TGTGCCAGCAGTTACCGGGGTCAGGGGCGGTACAATGAGCAGTTCTTC
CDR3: CASSYRGQGRYNEQFF

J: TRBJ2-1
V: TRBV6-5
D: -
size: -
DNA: TGTGCCAGCGCGAGCTCCTACAATGAGCAGTTCTTC
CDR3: CASASSYNEQFF

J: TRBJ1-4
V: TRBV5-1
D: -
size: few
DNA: TGCGCCAGCAGCTTGGGGTGGGGTGAAAAACTGTTTTTT
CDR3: CASSLGWGEKLFF

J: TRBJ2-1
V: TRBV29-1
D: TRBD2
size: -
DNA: TGCAGCGTTGAAGGGCCAGCGGGGGGGATAAATGAGCAGTTCTTC
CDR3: CSVEGPAGGINEQFF

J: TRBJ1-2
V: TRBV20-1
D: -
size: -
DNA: TGCAGTGCTAGAGGGGGGCAGGGGACTAACTATGGCTACACCTTC
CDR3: CSARGGQGTNYGYTF

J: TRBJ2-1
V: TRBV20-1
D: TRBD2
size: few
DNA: TGCAGTGCTAGAGATGGGGGGGTAGCGGGGGGCCCTGAGCAGTTCTTC
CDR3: CSARDGGVAGGPEQFF

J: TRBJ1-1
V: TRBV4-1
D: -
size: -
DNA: TGCGCCAGCAGGACAGGTTTGAACACTGAAGCTTTCTTT
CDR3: CASRTGLNTEAFF

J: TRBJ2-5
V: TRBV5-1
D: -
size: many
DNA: TGTGCCAGCTCACCGAACCAAGAGACCCAGTACTTC
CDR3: CASSPNQETQYF

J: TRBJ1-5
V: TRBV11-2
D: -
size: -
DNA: TGTGCCAGCAGCTTAGCAGGGTTTGGCCAGCCCCAGCATTTT
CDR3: CASSLAGFGQPQHF

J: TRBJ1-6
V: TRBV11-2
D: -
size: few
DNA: TGTGCCAGCAGCCCCGCCAGGACCCGACACTCAAATTCACCCCTCCACTTT
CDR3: CASSPARTRHSNSPLHF

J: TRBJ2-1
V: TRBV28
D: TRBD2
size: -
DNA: TGTGCCAGCGAGACTAGCGGGGGTAACTACAATGAGCAGTTCTTC
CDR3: CASETSGGNYNEQFF

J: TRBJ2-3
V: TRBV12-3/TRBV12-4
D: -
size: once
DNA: TGTGCCAGCAGTTCCTTCGGGGGTCAAGATACGCAGTATTTT
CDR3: CASSSFGGQDTQYF

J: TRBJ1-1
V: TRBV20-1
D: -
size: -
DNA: TGCAGTCCTAATCCACAGGGAAGTATTGGGAACACTGAAGCTTTCTTT
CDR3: CSPNPQGSIGNTEAFF

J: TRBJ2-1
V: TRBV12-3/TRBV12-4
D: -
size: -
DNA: TGTGCCGGCACCCTGGACACAGGTGGCTACAATGAGCAGTTCTTC
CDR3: CAGTLDTGGYNEQFF

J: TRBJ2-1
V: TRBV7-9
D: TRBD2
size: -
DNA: TGTGCCAGCAGCTTTTTGGGCCCCGGACTAGCGGGGGGGCCTGACAATGAGCAGTTCTTC
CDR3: CASSFLGPGLAGGPDNEQFF

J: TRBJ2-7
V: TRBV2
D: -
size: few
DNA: TGTGCCAGCAGCGTCTCTGGAACCTACGACCAGTACTTC
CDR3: CASSVSGTYDQYF

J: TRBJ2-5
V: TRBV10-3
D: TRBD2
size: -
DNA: TGTGCCATCAGTGAGTCTGGACTAGCGAACCAAGAGACCCAGTACTTC
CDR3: CAISESGLANQETQYF

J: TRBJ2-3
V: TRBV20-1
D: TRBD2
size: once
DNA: TGCAGTGCTAGCGGGACCTCACATTCGCGGGAGGATACGCAGTATTTT
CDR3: CSASGTSHSREDTQYF

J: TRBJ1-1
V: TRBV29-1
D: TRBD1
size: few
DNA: TGCAGCGCACAACAGGGGGCGGACACTGAAGCTTTCTTT
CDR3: CSAQQGADTEAFF

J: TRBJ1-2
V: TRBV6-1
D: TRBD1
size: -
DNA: TGTGCCAGCAGTAGGACAGGGGACGCTGGCTACACCTTC
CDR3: CASSRTGDAGYTF

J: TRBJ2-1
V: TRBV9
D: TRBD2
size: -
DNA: TGTGCCAGCAGCGCAGGAGAGCGGGGGAGCGGGGGGCCCTTCTCCTACAATGAGCAGTTCTTC
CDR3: CASSAGERGSGGPFSYNEQFF

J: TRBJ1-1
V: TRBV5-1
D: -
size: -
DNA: TGCGCCAGCAGCGAGGGACACTGGAACACTGAAGCTTTCTTT
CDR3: CASSEGHWNTEAFF

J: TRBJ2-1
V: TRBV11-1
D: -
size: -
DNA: TGTGCCAGCAGCCCTGGGGGGAACTCCTACAATGAGCAGTTCTTC
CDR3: CASSPGGNSYNEQFF

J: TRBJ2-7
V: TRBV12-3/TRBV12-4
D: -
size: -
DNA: TGTGCCAGCAGTTTGAGTGTGTCCCACGAGCAGTACTTC
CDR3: CASSLSVSHEQYF

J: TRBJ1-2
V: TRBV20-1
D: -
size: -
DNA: TGCAGTGCTAGAGACTTGGGAAGTGGATATGGCTACACCTTC
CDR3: CSARDLGSGYGYTF

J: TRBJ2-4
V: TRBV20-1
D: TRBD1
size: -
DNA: TGCAGTGCTACCAACCGACAGGGAGAAAAAAACATTCAGTACTTC
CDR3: CSATNRQGEKNIQYF

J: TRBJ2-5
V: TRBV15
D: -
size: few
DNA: TGTGCCACCAGTCAGGGGTTAGAGACCCAGTACTTC
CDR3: CATSQGLETQYF

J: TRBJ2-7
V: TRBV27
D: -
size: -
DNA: TGTGCCAGCAGTTTGCTCCCACTCTACGAGCAGTACTTC
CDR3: CASSLLPLYEQYF

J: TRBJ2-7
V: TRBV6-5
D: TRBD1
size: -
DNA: TGTGCCAGCAGTTACTCGAGAGGGACAGGGGTTGCATACGAGCAGTACTTC
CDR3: CASSYSRGTGVAYEQYF

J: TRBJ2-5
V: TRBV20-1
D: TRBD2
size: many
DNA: TGCAGTGCTAGAGACCCCCTAGCGGGGGTCCAAGAGACCCAGTACTTC
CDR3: CSARDPLAGVQETQYF

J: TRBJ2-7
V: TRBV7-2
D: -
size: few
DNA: TGTGCCAGCAGCCCACCCGTGGCCTACGAGCAGTACTTC
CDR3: CASSPPVAYEQYF

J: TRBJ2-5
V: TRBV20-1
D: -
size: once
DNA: TGCAGTGCCCTACTGACAGCCAAAGAGACCCAGTACTTC
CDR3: CSALLTAKETQYF

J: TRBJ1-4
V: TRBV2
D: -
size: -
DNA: TGTGCCAGCAATCAGTACCTTAATGAAAAACTGTTTTTT
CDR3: CASNQYLNEKLFF

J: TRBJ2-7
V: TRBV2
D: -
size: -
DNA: TGTGCCAGCGGGATCCGGGAGCAGTACTTC
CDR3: CASGIREQYF

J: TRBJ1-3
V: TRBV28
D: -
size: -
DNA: TGTGCCAGCAGTTCCGACACCAACACCATATATTTT
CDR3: CASSSDTNTIYF